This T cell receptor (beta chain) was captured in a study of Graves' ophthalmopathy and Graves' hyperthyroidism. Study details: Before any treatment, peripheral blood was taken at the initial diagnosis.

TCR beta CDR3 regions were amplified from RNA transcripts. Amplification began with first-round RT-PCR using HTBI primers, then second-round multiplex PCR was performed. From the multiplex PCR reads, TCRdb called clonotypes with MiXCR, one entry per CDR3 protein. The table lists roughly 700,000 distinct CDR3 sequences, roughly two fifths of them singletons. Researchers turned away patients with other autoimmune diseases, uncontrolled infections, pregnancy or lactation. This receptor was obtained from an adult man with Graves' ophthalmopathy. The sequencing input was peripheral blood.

The CDR3 region is CATSREPGDTQYF. Written as DNA, the CDR3 is TGTGCCACCAGCAGAGAGCCGGGGGATACGCAGTATTTT. The gene calls are TRBV15 and TRBJ2-3, with D tentatively TRBD2 (5 bases). The V end was cut by 0 bases, the J end by 6 bases, with 7 bases between. The CDR3 sequence is 13 residues long. Germline loops: CDR1 LNHNV, CDR2 YYDKDF (reference sequence).